Each of the 5 T cell receptor beta chains below was sequenced from the same sample in a study of blood T cell repertoires in COVID-19. Some clones are missing from TCRdb's copy, which holds only in-frame ones; the method was immunoSEQ multiplex PCR. The repertoire includes 210,000 or so clones, roughly 85% of them detected once, and approximately 12% sits in the top ten. The sequenced material came from peripheral blood. The receptors were gathered from a woman younger than 35 who had recovered from COVID-19.

The gene calls are TRBV3-1 (or the pseudogene TRBV3-2) and TRBJ1-2; maybe TRBD1 (5 bases). CDR1 is LGHDT and CDR2 is YNNKEL in the germline V gene (reference sequence). This CDR3 has 15 amino acids. The germline V and J ends were trimmed by 4 bases and 4 bases, with 16 bases remaining between them. The CDR3 nucleotides read TGTGCCAGCAGCCTCAGACCGGGAGGGGTCTATGGCTACACCTTC. Its protein is CASSLRPGGVYGYTF.

This chain joins TRBV9 and TRBJ1-4; 8 bases fit TRBD1. V lost 3 bases to trimming and J lost 7 bases; unmatched junction nucleotides: 5. The CDR3 contains 14 residues. Germline V gene data show CDR1 as SGDLS and CDR2 as YYNGEE. The CDR3 bases are TGTGCCAGCAGCGGATCAGGGGGCGGTGAAAAACTGTTTTTT. Translation: CASSGSGGGEKLFF. The entire variable domain, with the rest obtained from reference TRBV9 and TRBJ1-4, is as follows: DSGVTQTPKHLITATGQRVTLRCSPRSGDLSVYWYQQSLDQGLQFLIQYYNGEERAKGNILERFSAQQFPDLHSELNLSSLELGDSALYFCASSGSGGGEKLFFGSGTQLSVL.

This clone is a singleton in its sample. The chain couples TRBV4-2 to TRBJ2-3, with a tentative D call TRBD2 (5 bases). The CDR3 length is 17 residues. Germline V gene sequence: CDR1 LGHNA, CDR2 YNFKEQ. The V end was cut by 5 bases, the J end by 0 bases, with 18 bases between. Here the CDR3 DNA reads TGTGCCAGCAGCGGACGAGGCGGGTCTACAAGCACAGATACGCAGTATTTT. Its protein product is CASSGRGGSTSTDTQYF.

This clone showed up just a few times. This chain links TRBV2 with TRBJ2-7; TRBD2 agrees at 9 bases. The CDR3 length is 16 residues. Germline assignment: CDR1 SNHLY and CDR2 FYNNEI. The trim removed 8 bases at V and 2 bases at J, leaving 13 bases unmatched. CDR3 coding DNA: TGTGCCAGCGGCGCTAGCGGGGTAACCTACACCTACGAGCAGTACTTC. As protein: CASGASGVTYTYEQYF.

This rearrangement joins TRBV27 to TRBJ2-1, with a weak D call TRBD1 (7 bases). The length of the CDR3 is 17 residues. Trimming took off 4 bases at V and 0 bases at J, with 16 bases between the two ends. Germline-derived CDR1 and CDR2 are MNHEY and SMNVEV (reference sequence). As DNA, the CDR3 is TGTGCCAGCAGTTCCCTCCTGCGGGACAGCTCCTACAATGAGCAGTTCTTC. Residues: CASSSLLRDSSYNEQFF.